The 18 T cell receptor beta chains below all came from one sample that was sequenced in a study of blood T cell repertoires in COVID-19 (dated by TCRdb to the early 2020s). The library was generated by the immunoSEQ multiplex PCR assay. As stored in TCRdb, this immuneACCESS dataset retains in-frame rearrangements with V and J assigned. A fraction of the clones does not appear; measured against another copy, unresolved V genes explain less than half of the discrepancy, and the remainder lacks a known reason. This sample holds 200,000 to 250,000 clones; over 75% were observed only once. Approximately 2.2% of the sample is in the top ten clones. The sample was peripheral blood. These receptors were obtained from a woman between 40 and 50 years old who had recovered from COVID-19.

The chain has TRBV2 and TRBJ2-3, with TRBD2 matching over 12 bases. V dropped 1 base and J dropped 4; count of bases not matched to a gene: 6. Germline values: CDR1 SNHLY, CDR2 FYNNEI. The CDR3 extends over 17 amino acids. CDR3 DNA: TGTGCCAGCAGTGAAGGATGGACTAGCGGGGCCTCAGATACGCAGTATTTT. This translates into CASSEGWTSGASDTQYF.

CDR3 DNA sequence: TGTGCCTGGACTTTACGACAGGGATACACAGATACGCAGTATTTT. As protein: CAWTLRQGYTDTQYF. The J gene is TRBJ2-3, the V gene TRBV30; 7 bases are shared with TRBD1. Germline V CDR1 and CDR2: GTSNPN, SVGIG (reference sequence). The CDR3 loop spans 15 amino acids. The ends lost 4 bases at V and 2 bases at J; junction bases unmatched: 9. Drawing the rest from reference TRBV30 and TRBJ2-3, the complete variable domain is SQTIHQWPATLVQPVGSPLSLECTVEGTSNPNLYWYRQAAGRGLQLLFYSVGIGQISSEVPQNLSASRPQDRQFILSSKKLLLSDSGFYLCAWTLRQGYTDTQYFGPGTRLTVL.

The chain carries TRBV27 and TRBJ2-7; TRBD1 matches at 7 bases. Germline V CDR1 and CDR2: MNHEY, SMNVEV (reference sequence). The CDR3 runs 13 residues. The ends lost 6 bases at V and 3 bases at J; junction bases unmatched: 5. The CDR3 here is CASRRQGIYEQYF. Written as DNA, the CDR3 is TGTGCCAGCAGGAGACAGGGAATCTACGAGCAGTACTTC.

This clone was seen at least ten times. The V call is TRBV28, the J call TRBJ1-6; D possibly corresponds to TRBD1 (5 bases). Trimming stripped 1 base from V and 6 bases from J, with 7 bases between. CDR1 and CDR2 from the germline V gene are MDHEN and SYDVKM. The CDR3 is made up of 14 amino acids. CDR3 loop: CASSLLTANSPLHF. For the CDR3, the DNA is TGTGCCAGCAGTTTATTGACAGCTAATTCACCCCTCCACTTT.

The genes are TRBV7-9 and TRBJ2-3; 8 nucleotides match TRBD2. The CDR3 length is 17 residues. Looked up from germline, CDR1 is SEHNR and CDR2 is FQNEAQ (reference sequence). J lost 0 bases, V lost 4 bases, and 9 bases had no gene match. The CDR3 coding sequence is TGTGCCAGCAGCTACCCCCCAGCTAGCGGGAGCACAGATACGCAGTATTTT. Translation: CASSYPPASGSTDTQYF.

CDR3 protein: CATSSSQGLMNTEAFF. The CDR3 bases are TGTGCCACCAGCAGCTCTCAGGGCCTAATGAACACTGAAGCTTTCTTT. The J gene is TRBJ1-1, the V gene TRBV15; tentatively, D is TRBD1 (5 bases). The V gene lost 3 bases and the J gene lost 0 bases, with 14 bases spanning the gap. Germline V gene lookup returns CDR1 LNHNV and CDR2 YYDKDF (reference sequence). The CDR3 spans 16 residues.

This chain's CDR3 is CASSQGGTGRPEAFF. In DNA form, the CDR3 reads TGTGCCAGCAGCCAAGGCGGGACAGGGCGCCCTGAAGCTTTCTTT. The chain joins TRBV3-1 (or the pseudogene TRBV3-2) to TRBJ1-1, with 9 bases lining up with TRBD1. Looked up from germline, CDR1 is LGHDT and CDR2 is YNNKEL (reference sequence). The CDR3 extends over 15 amino acids. Germline trimming cut 1 base from V and 6 bases from J; bases unmatched to any gene: 6.

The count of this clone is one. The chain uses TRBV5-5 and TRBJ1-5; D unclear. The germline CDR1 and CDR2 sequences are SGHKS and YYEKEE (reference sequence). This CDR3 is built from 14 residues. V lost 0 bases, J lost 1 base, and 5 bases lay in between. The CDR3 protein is CASSLEQSNQPQHF. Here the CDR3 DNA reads TGTGCCAGCAGCTTGGAACAGAGCAATCAGCCCCAGCATTTT.

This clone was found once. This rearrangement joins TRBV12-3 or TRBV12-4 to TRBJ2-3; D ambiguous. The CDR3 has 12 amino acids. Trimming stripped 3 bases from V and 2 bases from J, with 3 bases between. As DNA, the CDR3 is TGTGCCAGCAGTTTCTACACAGATACGCAGTATTTT. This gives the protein CASSFYTDTQYF.

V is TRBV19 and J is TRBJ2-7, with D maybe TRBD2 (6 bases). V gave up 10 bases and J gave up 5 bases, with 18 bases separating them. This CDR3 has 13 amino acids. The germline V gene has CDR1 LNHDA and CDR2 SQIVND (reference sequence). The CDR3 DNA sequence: TGTGCCACGCGGGGCCCAATAAAGGACGAGCAGTACTTC. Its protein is CATRGPIKDEQYF.

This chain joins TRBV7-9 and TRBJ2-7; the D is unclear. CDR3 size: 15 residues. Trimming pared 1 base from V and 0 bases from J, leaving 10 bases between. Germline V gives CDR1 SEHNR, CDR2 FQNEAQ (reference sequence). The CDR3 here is CASSLGQASSYEQYF. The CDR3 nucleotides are TGTGCCAGCAGCTTAGGGCAGGCAAGCTCCTACGAGCAGTACTTC.

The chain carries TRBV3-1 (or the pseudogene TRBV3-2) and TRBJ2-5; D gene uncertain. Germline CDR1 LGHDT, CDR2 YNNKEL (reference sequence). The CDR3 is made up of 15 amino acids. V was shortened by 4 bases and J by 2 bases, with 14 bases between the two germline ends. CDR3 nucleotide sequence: TGTGCCAGCAGCCTCCGGAGCAGACGACAAGAGACCCAGTACTTC. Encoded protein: CASSLRSRRQETQYF.

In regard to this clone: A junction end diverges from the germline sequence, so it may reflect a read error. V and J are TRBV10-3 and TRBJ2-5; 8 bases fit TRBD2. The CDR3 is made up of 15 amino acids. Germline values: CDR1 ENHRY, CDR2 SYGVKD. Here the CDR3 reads CAISKSGRGVETQYF. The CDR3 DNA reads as TGTGCCATCAGTAAGTCCGGGAGGGGCGTAGAGACCCAGTACTTC.

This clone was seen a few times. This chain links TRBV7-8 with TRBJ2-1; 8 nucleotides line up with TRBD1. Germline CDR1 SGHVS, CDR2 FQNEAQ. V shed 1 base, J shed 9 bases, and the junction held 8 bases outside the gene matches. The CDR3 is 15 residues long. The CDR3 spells CASSLEARGHSEQFF. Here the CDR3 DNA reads TGTGCCAGCAGCTTAGAGGCCAGGGGGCATAGTGAGCAGTTCTTC.

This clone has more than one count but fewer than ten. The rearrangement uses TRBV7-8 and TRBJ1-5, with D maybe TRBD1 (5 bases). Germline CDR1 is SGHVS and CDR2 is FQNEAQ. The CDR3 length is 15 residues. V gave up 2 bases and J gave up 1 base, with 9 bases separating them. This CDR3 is CASSLWGESNQPQHF. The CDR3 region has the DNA TGTGCCAGCAGCTTATGGGGGGAAAGCAATCAGCCCCAGCATTTT.

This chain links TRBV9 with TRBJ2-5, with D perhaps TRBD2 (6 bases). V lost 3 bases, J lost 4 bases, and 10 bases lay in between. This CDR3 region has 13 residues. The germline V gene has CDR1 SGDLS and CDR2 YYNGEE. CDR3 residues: CASSARLVETQYF. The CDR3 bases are TGTGCCAGCAGCGCCAGACTAGTAGAGACCCAGTACTTC.

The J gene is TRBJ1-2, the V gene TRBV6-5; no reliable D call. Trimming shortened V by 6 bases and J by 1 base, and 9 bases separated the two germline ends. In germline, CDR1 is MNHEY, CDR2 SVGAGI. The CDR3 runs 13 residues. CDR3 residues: CASRRGDNYGYTF. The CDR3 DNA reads TGTGCCAGCAGGCGCGGAGATAACTATGGCTACACCTTC.

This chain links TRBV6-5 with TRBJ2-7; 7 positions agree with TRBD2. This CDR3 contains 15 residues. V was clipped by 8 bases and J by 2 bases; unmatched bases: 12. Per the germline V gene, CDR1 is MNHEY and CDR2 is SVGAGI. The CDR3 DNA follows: TGTGCCAGCTCCGGGACTACTTCCTCTACCTACGAGCAGTACTTC. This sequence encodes CASSGTTSSTYEQYF.